This TCR beta chain was sequenced in a study of vaccination and CD4 T cells after COVID-19. Turning to the study itself: According to the study, participants were given two doses of BNT162b2 or mRNA-1273 vaccine. Control cultures received a CEFX pool, an HIV-1 Nef pool, or no peptide.

Germline-derived CDR1 and CDR2 are SGHTS and YDEGEE. The CDR3 sequence is 12 residues long. The germline V and J ends were trimmed by 7 bases and 7 bases, with 12 bases remaining between them. Details on this clonotype: Its target is unknown.

Treatment given: 10-day PBMC culture with coronavirus spike peptide pools or control peptides (ViraFEST assay). One should note that the unexposed donor's CD4+ T cells were collected before the COVID-19 pandemic (2011-2018). The researchers probed unexposed-donor CD4+ T cells with SARS-CoV-2 S/N and four cold-coronavirus spikes, cells permitting. The Oncomine TCR Beta short-read assay was what sequenced the DNA obtained from cultured CD4+ T cells. TCRdb re-derived calls from the PCR reads in MiXCR, one entry per CDR3 protein. In the table there are about 2,000 distinct CDR3 sequences, roughly 55% of which are singletons. General study points: Convalescent patients' clones that were vaccine-specific were spike mono-reactive in 304 of 307 cases.

Sequenced: CD4+ T cells from blood, cultured in vitro. The receptor comes from a human donor in good health. The chain has TRBV5-8 and TRBJ1-3; D is unclear. The CDR3 spells CASGSPGNTIYF. The CDR3 region has the DNA TGTGCCAGCGGCAGCCCGGGGAACACCATATATTTT.